The entry below describes one T cell receptor beta chain. This record belongs to a study of control samples from healthy donors and cancer patients. Data came from immunoSEQ multiplex PCR; TCRdb stores just in-frame clones and leaves some out. The sample records some 150,000 clones, around 92% being singletons. Germline values: CDR1 SGHKS, CDR2 YYEKEE (reference sequence). This CDR3 spans 14 amino acids. V dropped 1 base and J dropped 3 bases, with 11 bases sitting between them. This sequence originates from a man aged 25-45 years in good health. The specimen was blood. J is TRBJ2-7 and V is TRBV5-5; D may be TRBD1 (6 bases). CDR3 sequence reads: CASSLSQGSYEQYF. CDR3 DNA: TGTGCCAGCAGCTTGAGTCAGGGGAGCTACGAGCAGTACTTC.